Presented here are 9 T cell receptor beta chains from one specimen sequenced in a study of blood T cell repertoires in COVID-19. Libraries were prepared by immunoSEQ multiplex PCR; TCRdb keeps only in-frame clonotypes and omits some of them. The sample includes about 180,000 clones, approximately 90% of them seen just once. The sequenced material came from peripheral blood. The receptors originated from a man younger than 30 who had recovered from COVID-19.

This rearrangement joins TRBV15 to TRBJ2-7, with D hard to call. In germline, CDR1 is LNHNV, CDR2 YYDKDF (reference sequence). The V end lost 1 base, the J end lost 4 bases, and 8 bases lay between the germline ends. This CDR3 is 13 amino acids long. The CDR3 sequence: CATSRVKAYEQYF. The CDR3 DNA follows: TGTGCCACCAGCAGAGTAAAAGCGTACGAGCAGTACTTC.

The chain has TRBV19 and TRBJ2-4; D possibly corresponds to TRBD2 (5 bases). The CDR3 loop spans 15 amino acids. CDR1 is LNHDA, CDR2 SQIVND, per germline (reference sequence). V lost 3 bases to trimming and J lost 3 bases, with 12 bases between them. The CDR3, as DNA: TGTGCCAGTAGTATCTTGGACGGGATCAAAAACATTCAGTACTTC. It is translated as CASSILDGIKNIQYF.

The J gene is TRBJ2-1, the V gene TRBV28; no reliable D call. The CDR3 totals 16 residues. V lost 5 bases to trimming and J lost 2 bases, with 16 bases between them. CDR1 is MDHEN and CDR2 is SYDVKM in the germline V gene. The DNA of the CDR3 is TGTGCCAGCAGTCCCCCCCTTGGCCGCACCTACAATGAGCAGTTCTTC. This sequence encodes CASSPPLGRTYNEQFF. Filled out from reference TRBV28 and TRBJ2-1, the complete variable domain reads DVKVTQSSRYLVKRTGEKVFLECVQDMDHENMFWYRQDPGLGLRLIYFSYDVKMKEKGDIPEGYSVSREKKERFSLILESASTNQTSMYLCASSPPLGRTYNEQFFGPGTRLTVL.

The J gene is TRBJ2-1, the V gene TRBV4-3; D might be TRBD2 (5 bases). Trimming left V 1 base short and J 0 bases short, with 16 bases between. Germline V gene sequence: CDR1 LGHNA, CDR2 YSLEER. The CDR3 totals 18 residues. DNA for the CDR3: TGCGCCAGCAGCCAAGCAAAGCAGCGGTCGAGCTCCTACAATGAGCAGTTCTTC. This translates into CASSQAKQRSSSYNEQFF.

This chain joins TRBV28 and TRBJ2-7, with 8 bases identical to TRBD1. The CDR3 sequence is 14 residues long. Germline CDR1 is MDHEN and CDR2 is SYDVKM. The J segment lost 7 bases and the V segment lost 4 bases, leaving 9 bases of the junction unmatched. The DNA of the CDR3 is TGTGCCAGCAGTTGGGAACAGGGGGTGAGGGAGCAGTACTTC. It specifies CASSWEQGVREQYF. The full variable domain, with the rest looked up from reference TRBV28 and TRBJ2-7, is DVKVTQSSRYLVKRTGEKVFLECVQDMDHENMFWYRQDPGLGLRLIYFSYDVKMKEKGDIPEGYSVSREKKERFSLILESASTNQTSMYLCASSWEQGVREQYFGPGTRLTVT.

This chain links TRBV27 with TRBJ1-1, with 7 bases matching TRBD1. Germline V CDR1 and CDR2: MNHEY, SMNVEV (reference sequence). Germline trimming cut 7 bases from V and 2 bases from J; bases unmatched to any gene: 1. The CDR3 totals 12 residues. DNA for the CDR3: TGTGCCAGCACAGGGGGAAACACTGAAGCTTTCTTT. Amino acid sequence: CASTGGNTEAFF.

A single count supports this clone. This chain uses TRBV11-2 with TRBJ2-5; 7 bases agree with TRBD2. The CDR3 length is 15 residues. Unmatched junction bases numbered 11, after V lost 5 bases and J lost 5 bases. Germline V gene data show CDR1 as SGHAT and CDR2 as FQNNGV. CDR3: CASSLLGRGRETQYF. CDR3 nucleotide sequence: TGTGCCAGCAGCCTCCTTGGGCGGGGGAGGGAGACCCAGTACTTC.

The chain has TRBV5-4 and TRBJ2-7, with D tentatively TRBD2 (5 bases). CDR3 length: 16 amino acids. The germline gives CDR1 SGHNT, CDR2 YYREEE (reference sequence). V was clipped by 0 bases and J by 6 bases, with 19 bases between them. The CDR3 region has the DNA TGTGCCAGCAGCTTGGGTCCGGCAGCGGTCTCCGGCGAGCAGTACTTC. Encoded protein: CASSLGPAAVSGEQYF.

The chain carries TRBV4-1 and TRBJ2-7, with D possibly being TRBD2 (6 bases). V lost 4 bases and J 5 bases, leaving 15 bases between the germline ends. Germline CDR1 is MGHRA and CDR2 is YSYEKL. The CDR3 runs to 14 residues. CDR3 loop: CASSRTTGLNEQYF. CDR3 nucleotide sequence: TGCGCCAGCAGCCGGACTACGGGTCTGAACGAGCAGTACTTC.